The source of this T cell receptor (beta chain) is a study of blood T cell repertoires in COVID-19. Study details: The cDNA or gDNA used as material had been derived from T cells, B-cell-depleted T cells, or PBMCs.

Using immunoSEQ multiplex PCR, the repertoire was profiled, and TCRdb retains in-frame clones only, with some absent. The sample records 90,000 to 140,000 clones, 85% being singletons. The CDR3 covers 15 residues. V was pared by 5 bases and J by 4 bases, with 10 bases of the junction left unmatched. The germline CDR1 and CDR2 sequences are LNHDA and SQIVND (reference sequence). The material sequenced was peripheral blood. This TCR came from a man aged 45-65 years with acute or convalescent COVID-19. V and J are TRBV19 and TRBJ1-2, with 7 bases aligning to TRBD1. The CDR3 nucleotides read TGTGCCAGTAGTGTCGGGACAGCAGCCGTCTATGGCTACACCTTC. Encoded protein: CASSVGTAAVYGYTF.